This T cell receptor (beta chain) is drawn from a study of OX40 agonist ivuxolimab in advanced cancers. About the research overall: Ivuxolimab doses were 0.01, 0.1, 0.3, 1.5, 3 or 10 mg/kg every 2 weeks.

The CDR3 is 14 residues long. Germline CDR1 and CDR2: WSHSY and SAAADI. Between the trimmed V and J ends, which lost 11 bases and 6 bases, there was a span of 19 bases. Method: immunoSEQ multiplex PCR; TCRdb's copy keeps in-frame clones and lacks some. The sample consists of approximately 74,000 clones, approximately 89% of them appearing once. The material sequenced was CD4+ or CD8+ T cells sorted from blood, taken in a trial of the OX40 agonist ivuxolimab. V usage is TRBV10-2 and J usage is TRBJ1-4, with a weak D call TRBD1 (6 bases). The clonotype comes from an adult with an advanced solid tumor such as melanoma, head and neck, liver or kidney cancer. The CDR3 reads CASRGGGPHEKLFF. Here the CDR3 DNA reads TGCGCCTCAAGGGGTGGGGGCCCTCATGAAAAACTGTTTTTT.